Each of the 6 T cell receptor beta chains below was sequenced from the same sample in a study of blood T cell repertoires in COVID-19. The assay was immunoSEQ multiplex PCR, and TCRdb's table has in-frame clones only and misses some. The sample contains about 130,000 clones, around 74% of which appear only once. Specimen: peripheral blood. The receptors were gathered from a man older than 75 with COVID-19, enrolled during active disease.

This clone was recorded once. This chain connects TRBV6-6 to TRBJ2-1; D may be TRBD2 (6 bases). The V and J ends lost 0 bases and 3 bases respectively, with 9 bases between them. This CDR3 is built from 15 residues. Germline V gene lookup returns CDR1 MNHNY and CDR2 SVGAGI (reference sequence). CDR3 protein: CASSYSTRDYNEQFF. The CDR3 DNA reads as TGTGCCAGCAGTTACTCAACGCGGGACTACAATGAGCAGTTCTTC.

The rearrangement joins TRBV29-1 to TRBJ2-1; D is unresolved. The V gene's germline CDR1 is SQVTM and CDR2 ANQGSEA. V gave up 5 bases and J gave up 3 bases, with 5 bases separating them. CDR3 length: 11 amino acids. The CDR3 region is CSVRSYNEQFF. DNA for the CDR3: TGCAGCGTTCGCAGCTACAATGAGCAGTTCTTC.

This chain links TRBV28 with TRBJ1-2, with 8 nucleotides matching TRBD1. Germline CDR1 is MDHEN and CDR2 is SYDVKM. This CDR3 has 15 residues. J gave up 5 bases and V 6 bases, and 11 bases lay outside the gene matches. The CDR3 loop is CASRPQDRDLYGYTF. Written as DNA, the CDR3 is TGTGCCAGCAGACCCCAGGACAGGGATCTTTATGGCTACACCTTC.

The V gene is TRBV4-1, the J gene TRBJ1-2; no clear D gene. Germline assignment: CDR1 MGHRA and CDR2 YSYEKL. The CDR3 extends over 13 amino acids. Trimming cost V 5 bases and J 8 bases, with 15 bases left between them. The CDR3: CASSELMGEGYTF. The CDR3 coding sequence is TGCGCCAGCAGCGAATTAATGGGCGAGGGCTACACCTTC.

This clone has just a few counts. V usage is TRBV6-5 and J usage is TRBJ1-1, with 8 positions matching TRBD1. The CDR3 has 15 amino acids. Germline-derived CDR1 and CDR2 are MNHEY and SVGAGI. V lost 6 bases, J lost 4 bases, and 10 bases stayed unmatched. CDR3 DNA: TGTGCCAGCAGCGTGAACAGGGGGAGGGCCACTGAAGCTTTCTTT. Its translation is CASSVNRGRATEAFF.

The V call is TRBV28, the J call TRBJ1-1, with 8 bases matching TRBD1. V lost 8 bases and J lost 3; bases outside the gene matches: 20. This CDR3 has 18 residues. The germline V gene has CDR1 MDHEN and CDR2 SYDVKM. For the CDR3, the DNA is TGTGCCAGCCTCGATAAAGGTCCCCACAGGGGGTGGTACACTGAAGCTTTCTTT. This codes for CASLDKGPHRGWYTEAFF.